The source of this T cell receptor beta chain is a study of blood T cell repertoires in COVID-19. Study summary: Samples of COVID-19 (acute and convalescent) were obtained from the United States, Italy and Spain. Sample material is recorded as cDNA or gDNA derived from T cells, B-cell-depleted T cells, or PBMCs.

Each participant's cohort was designated according to participant-reported clinical history. As originally analysed: Quantification of nucleated cells was approximated via reference gene primer amplification. Method: immunoSEQ multiplex PCR; TCRdb's copy keeps in-frame clones and lacks some. V and J calls and clone size come straight from that table; D and trimming were deduced from the DNA. The table lists around 200,000 clones, 80% of them singletons, with about 7.2% in the top ten. J lost 11 bases, V lost 8 bases, and 9 bases had no gene match. Germline CDR1 is SQVTM and CDR2 is ANQGSEA. The CDR3 is made up of 12 amino acids.

This clonotype was sampled from a middle-aged woman with acute COVID-19. Sequencing used PBMCs or T cells enriched from blood (not recorded which). J is TRBJ1-4 and V is TRBV29-1; 9 positions match TRBD1. In nucleotides, the CDR3 is TGCAGCCTCCGGGACAGGGCCGAGAAACTGTTTTTT. Translated, it gives CSLRDRAEKLFF. The full variable domain, in which reference TRBV29-1 and TRBJ1-4 provide the parts outside the CDR3, is SAVISQKPSRDICQRGTSLTIQCQVDSQVTMMFWYRQQPGQSLTLIATANQGSEATYESGFVIDKFPISRPNLTFSTLTVSNMSPEDSSIYLCSLRDRAEKLFFGSGTQLSVL.